The 15 T cell receptor beta chains below all came from one sample that was sequenced in a study of siplizumab effects on memory and regulatory T cells. Method: immunoSEQ multiplex PCR; TCRdb's copy keeps in-frame clones and lacks some. The sample records over 55,000 clones, approximately 87% being singletons. Sequencing was done on a sample of memory CD4+ T cells sorted from blood. The receptors were gathered from a human donor in good health.

This clone has only one observation. The V call is TRBV15, the J call TRBJ2-3; 7 positions agree with TRBD2. The CDR3 has 17 residues. The ends lost 2 bases at V and 4 bases at J; junction bases unmatched: 12. Looked up from germline, CDR1 is LNHNV and CDR2 is YYDKDF (reference sequence). This chain's CDR3 is CATSRRREAGNPDTQYF. CDR3 bases: TGTGCCACCAGCAGACGCCGAGAAGCGGGAAATCCAGATACGCAGTATTTT.

The rearrangement joins TRBV6-1 to TRBJ2-2; 10 nucleotides line up with TRBD1. The length of the CDR3 is 16 residues. Per germline, CDR1 MNHNS and CDR2 SASEGT. The trim removed 4 bases at V and 6 bases at J, leaving 8 bases unmatched. In DNA, the CDR3 is TGTGCCAGCAGTGCCCGACAGGGGGCCGGGGCCGGGGAGCTGTTTTTT. Its protein product is CASSARQGAGAGELFF.

The chain couples TRBV7-2 to TRBJ1-1; D gene ambiguous. Trimming took off 4 bases at V and 2 bases at J, with 14 bases between the two ends. CDR1 and CDR2 from the germline V gene are SGHTA and FQGNSA. The CDR3 has 15 amino acids. The CDR3 nucleotides are TGTGCCAGCAGCTCTCCGACGGGAATTAACACTGAAGCTTTCTTT. Amino acid sequence: CASSSPTGINTEAFF.

V usage is TRBV7-8 and J usage is TRBJ1-3; D is uncertain. The CDR3 has 13 amino acids. In germline, CDR1 is SGHVS, CDR2 FQNEAQ. Trimming took 5 bases from V and 0 from J, leaving 5 bases between them. The CDR3 DNA follows: TGTGCCAGCAGCCGGAGCTCTGGAAACACCATATATTTT. Encoded protein: CASSRSSGNTIYF.

This chain uses TRBV18 with TRBJ1-3; no clear D gene. CDR1 KGHSH and CDR2 LQKENI come from the germline V gene. CDR3 length: 15 amino acids. The V end was cut by 2 bases, the J end by 3 bases, with 11 bases between. The CDR3 region is CASSPVSPSGNTIYF. In DNA, the CDR3 is TGTGCCAGCTCACCAGTGAGCCCGAGTGGAAACACCATATATTTT.

This sequence joins TRBV6-1 and TRBJ2-4; D possibly corresponds to TRBD1 (6 bases). Deletions cut 1 base from V and 5 bases from J, with 6 bases between. The CDR3 is 13 amino acids. Germline V lookup: CDR1 MNHNS, CDR2 SASEGT. Here the CDR3 DNA reads TGTGCCAGCAGTGAAGAGGGGGAAAACATTCAGTACTTC. Protein sequence: CASSEEGENIQYF.

The V gene is TRBV7-9, the J gene TRBJ2-5, with D unresolved. This CDR3 is built from 11 residues. Trimming removed 1 base at V and 6 bases at J, with 3 bases between. CDR1 is SEHNR, CDR2 FQNEAQ, per germline (reference sequence). The CDR3 DNA reads as TGTGCCAGCAGCTTAGAGCAGACCCAGTACTTC. This gives the protein CASSLEQTQYF.

This chain connects TRBV5-1 to TRBJ1-2, with 9 bases identical to TRBD1. V lost 4 bases to trimming and J lost 7 bases; unmatched junction nucleotides: 14. The germline V gene has CDR1 SGHRS and CDR2 YFSETQ. The CDR3 is 16 residues long. The CDR3 sequence is CASSRTGQGKPSGYTF. CDR3 bases: TGCGCCAGCAGCCGGACCGGACAGGGGAAACCGTCTGGCTACACCTTC.

This clone was seen more than once but under ten times. The chain recombines TRBV2 with TRBJ1-2; 7 bases match TRBD1. The length of the CDR3 is 13 residues. Germline V gene lookup returns CDR1 SNHLY and CDR2 FYNNEI. Trimming removed 8 bases from V and 4 bases from J; junction bases left unmatched: 7. CDR3 nucleotides: TGTGCCAGCTCAGGCCGGGACAGCTATGGCTACACCTTC. Translated: CASSGRDSYGYTF.

This chain connects TRBV6-9 to TRBJ2-3; 9 bases map to TRBD1. Per germline, CDR1 MNHGY and CDR2 SVAAGI. V was pared by 0 bases and J by 7 bases, with 8 bases of the junction left unmatched. The CDR3 consists of 16 residues. CDR3 DNA: TGTGCCAGCAGTTATTCGGGGACAGGGCCTGCTAATACGCAGTATTTT. It specifies CASSYSGTGPANTQYF.

The chain links TRBV27 to TRBJ2-7, with a tentative D call TRBD2 (5 bases). V was cut by 6 bases and J by 5 bases, with 17 bases left in between. In germline, CDR1 is MNHEY, CDR2 SMNVEV (reference sequence). CDR3 length equals 14 residues. The CDR3 region has the DNA TGTGCCAGCAGCCCGATTTTTGAGGGCAACGAGCAGTACTTC. Encoded protein: CASSPIFEGNEQYF.

V usage is TRBV5-8 and J usage is TRBJ2-2; a weak D match, TRBD2 (5 bases). V lost 5 bases and J lost 8, with 13 bases in between. The CDR3 totals 13 residues. CDR1 SGHTS and CDR2 YDEGEE come from the germline V gene. CDR3: CASSPKRTGELFF. The CDR3 region has the DNA TGTGCCAGCAGTCCTAAGCGGACGGGGGAGCTGTTTTTT.

This chain uses TRBV6-6 with TRBJ2-1; 8 bases agree with TRBD2. In germline, CDR1 is MNHNY, CDR2 SVGAGI (reference sequence). The V gene end was trimmed by 11 bases and the J gene end by 10 bases; junction bases not matched to a gene: 13. The CDR3 is 13 residues long. Here the CDR3 reads CASAGGAGEEQFF. CDR3 bases: TGTGCCTCAGCAGGAGGAGCGGGGGAAGAGCAGTTCTTC.

This clone has more than one count but fewer than ten. The chain uses TRBV7-8 and TRBJ2-7; TRBD2 matches at 7 bases. The CDR3 is 15 residues long. Per germline, CDR1 SGHVS and CDR2 FQNEAQ. After removal of 2 bases from V and 5 bases from J, the junction contained 9 bases not matched to a gene. CDR3: CASSLWEGHINEQYF. The CDR3 nucleotides are TGTGCCAGCAGCTTATGGGAGGGCCATATCAACGAGCAGTACTTC.

In its sample, this clone was seen once. The gene calls are TRBV7-3 and TRBJ1-2; 8 bases align to TRBD1. V shed 5 bases and J 3 bases; nucleotides not matched to a gene: 11. CDR1 and CDR2 from the germline V gene are SGHTA and FQGTGA. This CDR3 region has 16 residues. The DNA for the CDR3 is TGTGCCAGCAGCCCCGGTGGGGCAGGGGGCGACTATGGCTACACCTTC. It encodes CASSPGGAGGDYGYTF.